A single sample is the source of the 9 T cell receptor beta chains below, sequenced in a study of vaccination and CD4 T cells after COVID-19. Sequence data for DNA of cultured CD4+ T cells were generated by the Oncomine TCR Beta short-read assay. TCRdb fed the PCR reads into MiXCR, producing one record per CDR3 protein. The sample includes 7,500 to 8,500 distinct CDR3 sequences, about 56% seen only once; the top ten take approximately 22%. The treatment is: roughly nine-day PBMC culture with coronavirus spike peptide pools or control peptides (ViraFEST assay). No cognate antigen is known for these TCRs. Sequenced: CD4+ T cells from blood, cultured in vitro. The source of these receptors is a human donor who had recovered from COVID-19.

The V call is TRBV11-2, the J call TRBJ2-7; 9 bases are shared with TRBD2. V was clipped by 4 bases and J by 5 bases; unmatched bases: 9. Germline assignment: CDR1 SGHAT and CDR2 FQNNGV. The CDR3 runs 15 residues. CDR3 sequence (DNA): TGTGCCAGCAGCTCCGCGGGGGGGCGAAACCACGAGCAGTACTTC. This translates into CASSSAGGRNHEQYF.

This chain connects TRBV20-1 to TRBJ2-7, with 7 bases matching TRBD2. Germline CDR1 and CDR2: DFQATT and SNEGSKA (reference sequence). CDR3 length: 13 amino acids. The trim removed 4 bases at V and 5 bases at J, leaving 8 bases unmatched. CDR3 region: CSANGGRTNEQYF. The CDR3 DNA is TGCAGTGCTAACGGCGGGAGAACCAACGAGCAGTACTTC.

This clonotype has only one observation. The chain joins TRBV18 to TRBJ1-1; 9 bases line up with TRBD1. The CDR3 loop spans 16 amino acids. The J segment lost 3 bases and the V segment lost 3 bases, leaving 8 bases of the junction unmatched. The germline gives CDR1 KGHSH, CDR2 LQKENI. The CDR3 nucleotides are TGTGCCAGCTCACCGCGACAGGGGGTGGAGTACACTGAAGCTTTCTTT. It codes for CASSPRQGVEYTEAFF.

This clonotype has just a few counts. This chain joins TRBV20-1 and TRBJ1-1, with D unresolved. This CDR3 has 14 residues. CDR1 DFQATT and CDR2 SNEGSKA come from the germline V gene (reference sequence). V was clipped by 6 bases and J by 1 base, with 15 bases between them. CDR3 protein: CSALSGFPNTEAFF. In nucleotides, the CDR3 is TGCAGTGCCTTGTCTGGGTTTCCGAACACTGAAGCTTTCTTT.

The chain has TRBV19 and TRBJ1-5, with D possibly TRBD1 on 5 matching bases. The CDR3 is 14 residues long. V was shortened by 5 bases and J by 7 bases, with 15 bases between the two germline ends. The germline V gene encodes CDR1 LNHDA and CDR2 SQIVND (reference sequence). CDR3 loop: CASSVPGKGQPQHF. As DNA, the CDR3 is TGTGCCAGTAGTGTCCCAGGGAAAGGGCAGCCCCAGCATTTT.

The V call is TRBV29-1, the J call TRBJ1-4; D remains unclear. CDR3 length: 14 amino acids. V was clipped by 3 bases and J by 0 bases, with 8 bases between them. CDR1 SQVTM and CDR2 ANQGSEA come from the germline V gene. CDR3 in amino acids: CSVDVSATNEKLFF. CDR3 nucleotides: TGCAGCGTTGACGTTTCAGCAACTAATGAAAAACTGTTTTTT. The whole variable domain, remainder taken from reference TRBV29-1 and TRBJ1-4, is SAVISQKPSRDICQRGTSLTIQCQVDSQVTMMFWYRQQPGQSLTLIATANQGSEATYESGFVIDKFPISRPNLTFSTLTVSNMSPEDSSIYLCSVDVSATNEKLFFGSGTQLSVL.

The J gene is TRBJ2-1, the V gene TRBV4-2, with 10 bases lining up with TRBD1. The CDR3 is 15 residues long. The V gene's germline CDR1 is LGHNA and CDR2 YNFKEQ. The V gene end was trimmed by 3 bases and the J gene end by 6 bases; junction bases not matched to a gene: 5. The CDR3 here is CASSHGQGDFNEQFF. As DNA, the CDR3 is TGTGCCAGCAGCCACGGACAGGGGGACTTCAATGAGCAGTTCTTC.

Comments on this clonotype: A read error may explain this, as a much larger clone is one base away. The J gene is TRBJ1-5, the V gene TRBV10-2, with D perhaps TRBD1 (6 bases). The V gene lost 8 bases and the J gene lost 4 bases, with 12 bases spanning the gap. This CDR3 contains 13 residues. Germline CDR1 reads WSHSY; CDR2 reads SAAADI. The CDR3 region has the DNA TGCGCCAGCGGGGGACAAGTTAATCAGCCCCAGCATTTT. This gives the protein CASGGQVNQPQHF.

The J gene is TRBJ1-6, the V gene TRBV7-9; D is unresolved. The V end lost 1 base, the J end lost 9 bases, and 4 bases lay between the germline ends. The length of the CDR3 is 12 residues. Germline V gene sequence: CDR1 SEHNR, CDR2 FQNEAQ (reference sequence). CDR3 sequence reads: CASSLDISPLHF. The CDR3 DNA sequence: TGTGCCAGCAGCTTAGACATTTCACCCCTCCACTTT.